This T cell receptor beta chain emerged from a study of vaccination and CD4 T cells after COVID-19. Study in general: The post-COVID sampling time was a median about 95 days after diagnosis, ranging from 35 to 161.

Whole-study findings and limits: For convalescent patients, 304 of the 307 vaccine-specific clones analyzed were classified as spike mono-reactive.

The treatment was: roughly 10-day PBMC culture with coronavirus spike peptide pools or control peptides (ViraFEST assay). Once peptide pools had expanded antigen-specific T cells, ViraFEST sequenced TCRs. Scientists ran DNA taken from cultured CD4+ T cells through the Oncomine TCR Beta short-read assay for sequencing. CD4+ T cells were cultured, and genomic DNA was extracted from them. Each CDR3 protein is one row after TCRdb ran MiXCR on the PCR reads. Here the sample spans 6,500 to 9,500 distinct CDR3 sequences, less than 60% being singletons. About this clonotype: What it binds is not known.

This clonotype was sampled from a human donor who had recovered from COVID-19. Sequencing was carried out using CD4+ T cells from blood, cultured in vitro.

The CDR3: CASSFGRWEKLFF. The CDR3, as DNA: TGTGCCAGCAGTTTCGGCCGCTGGGAAAAACTGTTTTTT. The chain employs TRBV12-3 or TRBV12-4 and TRBJ1-4; D gene unclear. V was cut by 3 bases and J by 8 bases, with 10 bases left in between. This CDR3 has 13 residues.